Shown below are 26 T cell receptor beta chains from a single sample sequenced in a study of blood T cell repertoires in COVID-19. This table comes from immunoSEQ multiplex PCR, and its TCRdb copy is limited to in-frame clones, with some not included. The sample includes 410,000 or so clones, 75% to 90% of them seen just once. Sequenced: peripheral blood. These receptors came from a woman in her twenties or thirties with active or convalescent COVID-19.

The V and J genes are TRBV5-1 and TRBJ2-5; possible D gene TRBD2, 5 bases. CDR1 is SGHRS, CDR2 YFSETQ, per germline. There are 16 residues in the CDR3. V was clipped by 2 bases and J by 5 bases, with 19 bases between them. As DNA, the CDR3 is TGCGCCAGCAGCTTCCCTAGCTTCTCCAAGACGGAGACCCAGTACTTC. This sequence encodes CASSFPSFSKTETQYF.

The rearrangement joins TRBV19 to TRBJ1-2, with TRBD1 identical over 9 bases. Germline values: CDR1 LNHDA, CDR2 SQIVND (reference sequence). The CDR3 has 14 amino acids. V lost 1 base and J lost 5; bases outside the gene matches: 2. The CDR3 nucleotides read TGTGCCAGTAGTATAGTTGGACAGGGGTATGGCTACACCTTC. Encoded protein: CASSIVGQGYGYTF.

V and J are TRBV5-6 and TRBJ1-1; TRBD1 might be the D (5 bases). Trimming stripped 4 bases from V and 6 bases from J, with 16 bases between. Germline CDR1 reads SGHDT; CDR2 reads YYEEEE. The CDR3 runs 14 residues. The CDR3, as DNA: TGTGCCAGCAGCCTGACAGTGCCCCAAGCTGAAGCTTTCTTT. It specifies CASSLTVPQAEAFF.

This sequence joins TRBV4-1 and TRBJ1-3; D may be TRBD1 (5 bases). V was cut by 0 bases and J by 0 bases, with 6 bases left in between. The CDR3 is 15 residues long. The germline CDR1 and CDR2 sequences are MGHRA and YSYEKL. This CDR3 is CASSQDQGSGNTIYF. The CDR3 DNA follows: TGCGCCAGCAGCCAAGATCAGGGCTCTGGAAACACCATATATTTT.

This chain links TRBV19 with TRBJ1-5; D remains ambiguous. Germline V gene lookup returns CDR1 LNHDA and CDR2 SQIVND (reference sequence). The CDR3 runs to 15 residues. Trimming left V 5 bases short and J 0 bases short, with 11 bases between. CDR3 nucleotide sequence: TGTGCCAGTAGTTCCACCGCCTATAGCAATCAGCCCCAGCATTTT. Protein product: CASSSTAYSNQPQHF.

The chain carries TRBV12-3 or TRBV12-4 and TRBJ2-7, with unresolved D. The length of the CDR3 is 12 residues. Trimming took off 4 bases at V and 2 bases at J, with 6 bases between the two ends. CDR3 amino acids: CASSSGTYEQYF. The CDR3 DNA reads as TGTGCCAGCAGTTCGGGTACCTACGAGCAGTACTTC.

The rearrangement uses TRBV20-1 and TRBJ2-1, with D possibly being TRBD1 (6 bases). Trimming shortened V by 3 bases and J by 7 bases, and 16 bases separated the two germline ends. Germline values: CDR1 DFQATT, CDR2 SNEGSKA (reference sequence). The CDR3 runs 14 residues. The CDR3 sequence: CSASSGAWLNEQFF. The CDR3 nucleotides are TGCAGTGCTAGTTCAGGGGCTTGGTTGAATGAGCAGTTCTTC.

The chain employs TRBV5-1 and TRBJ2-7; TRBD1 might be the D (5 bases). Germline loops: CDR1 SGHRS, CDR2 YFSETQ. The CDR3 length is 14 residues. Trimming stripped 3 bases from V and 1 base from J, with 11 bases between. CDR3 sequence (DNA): TGCGCCAGCAGCTCGCCAGGGATTTCCTACGAGCAGTACTTC. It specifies CASSSPGISYEQYF.

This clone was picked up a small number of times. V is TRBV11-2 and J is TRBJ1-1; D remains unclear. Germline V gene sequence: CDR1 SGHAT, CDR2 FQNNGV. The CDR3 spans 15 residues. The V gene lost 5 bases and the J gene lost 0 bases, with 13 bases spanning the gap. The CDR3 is CASSPRRALNTEAFF. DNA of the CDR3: TGTGCCAGCAGCCCCCGGAGGGCCTTGAACACTGAAGCTTTCTTT.

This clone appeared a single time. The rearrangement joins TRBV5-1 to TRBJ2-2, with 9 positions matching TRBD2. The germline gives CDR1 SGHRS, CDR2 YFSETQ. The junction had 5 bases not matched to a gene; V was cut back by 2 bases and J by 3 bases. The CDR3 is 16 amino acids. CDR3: CASSFSGSVYTGELFF. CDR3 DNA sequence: TGCGCCAGCAGCTTTAGCGGGAGCGTATACACCGGGGAGCTGTTTTTT.

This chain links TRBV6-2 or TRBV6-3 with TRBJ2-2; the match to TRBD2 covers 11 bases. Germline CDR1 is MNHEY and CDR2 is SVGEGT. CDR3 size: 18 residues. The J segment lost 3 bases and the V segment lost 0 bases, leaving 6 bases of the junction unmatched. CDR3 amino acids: CASSYSTSGRWDTGELFF. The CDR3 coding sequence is TGTGCCAGCAGTTACTCAACTAGCGGGAGATGGGACACCGGGGAGCTGTTTTTT.

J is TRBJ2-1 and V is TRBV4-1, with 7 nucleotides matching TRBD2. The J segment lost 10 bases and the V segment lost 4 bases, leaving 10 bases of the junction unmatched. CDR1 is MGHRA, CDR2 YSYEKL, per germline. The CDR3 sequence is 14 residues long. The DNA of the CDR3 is TGCGCCAGCAGCCCCTACACTAGCGCCGTCGAGCAGTTCTTC. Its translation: CASSPYTSAVEQFF.

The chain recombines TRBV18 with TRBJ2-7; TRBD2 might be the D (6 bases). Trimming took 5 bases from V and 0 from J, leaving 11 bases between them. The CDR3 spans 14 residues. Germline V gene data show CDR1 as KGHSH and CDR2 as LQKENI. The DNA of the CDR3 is TGTGCCAGCTCATACGGGACTGCCTCCTACGAGCAGTACTTC. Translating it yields CASSYGTASYEQYF.

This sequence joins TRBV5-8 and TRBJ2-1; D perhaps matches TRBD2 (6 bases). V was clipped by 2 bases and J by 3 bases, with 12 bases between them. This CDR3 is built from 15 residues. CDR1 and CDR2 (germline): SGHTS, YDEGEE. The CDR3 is CASSFDGAGYNEQFF. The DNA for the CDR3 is TGTGCCAGCAGCTTTGATGGAGCGGGCTACAATGAGCAGTTCTTC.

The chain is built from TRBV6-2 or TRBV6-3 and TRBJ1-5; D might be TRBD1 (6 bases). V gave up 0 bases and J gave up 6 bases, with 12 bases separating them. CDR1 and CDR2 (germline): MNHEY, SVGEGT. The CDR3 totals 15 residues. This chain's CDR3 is CASSYSGTLGQPQHF. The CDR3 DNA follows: TGTGCCAGCAGTTACTCGGGGACATTGGGTCAGCCCCAGCATTTT.

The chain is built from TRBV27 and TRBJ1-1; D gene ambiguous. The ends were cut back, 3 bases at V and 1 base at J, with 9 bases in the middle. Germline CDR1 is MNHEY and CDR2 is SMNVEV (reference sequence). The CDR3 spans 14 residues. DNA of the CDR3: TGTGCCAGCAGTTTTAGACTCTCGAACACTGAAGCTTTCTTT. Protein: CASSFRLSNTEAFF.

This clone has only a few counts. CDR3 sequence: CASSSPTRGNTEAFF. CDR3 DNA sequence: TGTGCCAGCAGTTCCCCCACCAGGGGAAACACTGAAGCTTTCTTT. The chain joins TRBV6-5 to TRBJ1-1, with a possible D match to TRBD1 (6 bases). Germline CDR1 MNHEY, CDR2 SVGAGI. Trimming pared 4 bases from V and 2 bases from J, leaving 14 bases between. The CDR3 runs to 15 residues.

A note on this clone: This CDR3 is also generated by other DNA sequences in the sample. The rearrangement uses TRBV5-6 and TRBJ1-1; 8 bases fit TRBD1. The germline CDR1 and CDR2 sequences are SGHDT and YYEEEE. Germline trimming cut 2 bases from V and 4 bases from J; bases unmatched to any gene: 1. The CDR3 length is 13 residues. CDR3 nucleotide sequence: TGTGCCAGCAGCTTACAGGGGGGCACTGAAGCTTTCTTT. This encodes CASSLQGGTEAFF.

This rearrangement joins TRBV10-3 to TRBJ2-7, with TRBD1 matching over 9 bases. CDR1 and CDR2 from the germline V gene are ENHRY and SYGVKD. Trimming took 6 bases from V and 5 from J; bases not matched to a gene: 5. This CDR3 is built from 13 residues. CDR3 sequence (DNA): TGTGCCATCAGCCCGGGACAGGGCCACGAGCAGTACTTC. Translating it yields CAISPGQGHEQYF.

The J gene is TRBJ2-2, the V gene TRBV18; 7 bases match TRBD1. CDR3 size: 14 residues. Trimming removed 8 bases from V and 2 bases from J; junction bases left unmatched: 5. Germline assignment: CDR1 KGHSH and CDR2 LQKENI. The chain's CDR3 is CASNRDRNTGELFF. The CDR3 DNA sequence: TGTGCCAGCAACCGGGACAGAAACACCGGGGAGCTGTTTTTT.

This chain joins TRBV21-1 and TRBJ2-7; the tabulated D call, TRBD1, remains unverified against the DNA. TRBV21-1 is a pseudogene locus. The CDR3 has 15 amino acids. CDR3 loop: CASSNRTGEGLEQYF. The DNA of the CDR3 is TGTGCCAGCAGCAACCGGACAGGTGAGGGCCTCGAGCAGTACTTC.

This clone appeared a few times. The CDR3 bases are TGTGCCATCAGTCTCGGGACAGCCAACTACGAGCAGTACTTC. It specifies CAISLGTANYEQYF. The V gene is TRBV10-3, the J gene TRBJ2-7; 7 bases match TRBD1. The ends lost 5 bases at V and 3 bases at J; junction bases unmatched: 7. The germline CDR1 and CDR2 sequences are ENHRY and SYGVKD. CDR3 size: 14 residues.

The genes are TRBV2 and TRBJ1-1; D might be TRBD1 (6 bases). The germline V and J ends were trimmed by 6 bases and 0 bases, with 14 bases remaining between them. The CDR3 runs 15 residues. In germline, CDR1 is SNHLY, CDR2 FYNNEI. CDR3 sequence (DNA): TGTGCCAGCAGGAGAATGGACAGCGTGAACACTGAAGCTTTCTTT. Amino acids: CASRRMDSVNTEAFF. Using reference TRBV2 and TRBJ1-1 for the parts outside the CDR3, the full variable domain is EPEVTQTPSHQVTQMGQEVILRCVPISNHLYFYWYRQILGQKVEFLVSFYNNEISEKSEIFDDQFSVERPDGSNFTLKIRSTKLEDSAMYFCASRRMDSVNTEAFFGQGTRLTVV.

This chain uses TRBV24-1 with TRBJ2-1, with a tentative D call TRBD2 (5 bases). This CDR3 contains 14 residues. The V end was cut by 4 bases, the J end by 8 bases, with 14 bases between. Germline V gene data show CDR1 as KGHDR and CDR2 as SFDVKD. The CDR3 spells CATSDPTNSDEQFF. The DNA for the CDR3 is TGTGCCACCAGTGACCCGACTAATTCGGATGAGCAGTTCTTC.

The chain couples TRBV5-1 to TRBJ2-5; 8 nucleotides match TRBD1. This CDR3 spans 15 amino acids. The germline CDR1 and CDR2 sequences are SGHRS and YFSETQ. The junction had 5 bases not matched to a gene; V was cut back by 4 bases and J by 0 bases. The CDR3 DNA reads TGCGCCAGCAGCCCAGGGGGCTCGTACCAAGAGACCCAGTACTTC. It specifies CASSPGGSYQETQYF.

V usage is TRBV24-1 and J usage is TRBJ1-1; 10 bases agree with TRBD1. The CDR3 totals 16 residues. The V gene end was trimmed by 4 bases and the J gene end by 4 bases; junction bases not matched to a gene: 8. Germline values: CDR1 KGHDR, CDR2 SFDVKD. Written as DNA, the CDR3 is TGTGCCACCAGTGACCCCCAAGGACAGGGGGGCACTGAAGCTTTCTTT. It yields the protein CATSDPQGQGGTEAFF.